The 21 T cell receptor beta chains presented below share a single source sample, sequenced in a study of technical replicates of blood from a few donors. Some clones are missing from TCRdb's copy, which holds only in-frame ones; the method was immunoSEQ multiplex PCR. Counted here are 85,000 to 100,000 clones, 92% occurring once; the ten biggest clones make up under 0.3%. Specimen: T cells isolated from PBMCs. The source of these receptors is a human donor in good health.

The gene calls are TRBV4-1 and TRBJ2-1, with 7 positions matching TRBD2. CDR3 length: 16 amino acids. The V gene end was trimmed by 4 bases and the J gene end by 6 bases; junction bases not matched to a gene: 12. Looked up from germline, CDR1 is MGHRA and CDR2 is YSYEKL. The CDR3 nucleotides read TGCGCCAGCAGCCCCTTCGGCAAGCGGGGTTTCAATGAGCAGTTCTTC. Translated, it gives CASSPFGKRGFNEQFF.

The chain recombines TRBV10-1 with TRBJ1-5; D may be TRBD1 (6 bases). V was shortened by 7 bases and J by 2 bases, with 6 bases between the two germline ends. This CDR3 spans 12 amino acids. Germline V gives CDR1 WNHNN, CDR2 SYGVQD (reference sequence). The CDR3 sequence: CASNRGNQPQHF. CDR3 DNA: TGCGCCAGCAACAGGGGCAATCAGCCCCAGCATTTT.

J is TRBJ2-1 and V is TRBV27, with 14 bases that match TRBD2. V was clipped by 0 bases and J by 8 bases; unmatched bases: 6. This CDR3 is 17 amino acids long. The germline V gene has CDR1 MNHEY and CDR2 SMNVEV (reference sequence). The CDR3 sequence: CASSLSSGLAGVYEQFF. The CDR3 nucleotides read TGTGCCAGCAGTTTATCATCGGGACTAGCGGGAGTTTATGAGCAGTTCTTC.

The chain carries TRBV5-4 and TRBJ2-3, with D possibly matching TRBD2 (5 bases). The CDR3 totals 15 residues. The germline V gene encodes CDR1 SGHNT and CDR2 YYREEE (reference sequence). V dropped 0 bases and J dropped 2 bases, with 10 bases sitting between them. CDR3 sequence: CASSLVARSTDTQYF. DNA for the CDR3: TGTGCCAGCAGCTTGGTAGCGAGGTCCACAGATACGCAGTATTTT.

The chain recombines TRBV11-2 with TRBJ2-4; 11 nucleotides align to TRBD1. There are 17 residues in the CDR3. V dropped 3 bases and J dropped 6; count of bases not matched to a gene: 10. From germline, CDR1 is SGHAT and CDR2 FQNNGV. DNA of the CDR3: TGTGCCAGCAGCTTTACGGTAGGGACAGGGGGAAGAAACATTCAGTACTTC. Translation: CASSFTVGTGGRNIQYF.

The V call is TRBV9, the J call TRBJ1-2, with TRBD1 matching over 7 bases. CDR1 is SGDLS, CDR2 YYNGEE, per germline. The CDR3 covers 15 residues. The V segment lost 0 bases and the J segment 8 bases; nucleotides outside the gene matches: 10. CDR3 bases: TGTGCCAGCAGCGTAGAAACAGGGGCTGGTTTCGGCTACACCTTC. Translating gives CASSVETGAGFGYTF.

This chain links TRBV9 with TRBJ2-3; tentatively, D is TRBD2 (5 bases). V gave up 7 bases and J gave up 4 bases, with 10 bases separating them. The CDR3 loop spans 12 amino acids. CDR1 is SGDLS and CDR2 is YYNGEE in the germline V gene. The CDR3 region has the DNA TGTGCCAGCTCAGGAGGTCCAGATACGCAGTATTTT. Translating gives CASSGGPDTQYF.

This clone was observed a single time. The chain is built from TRBV5-1 and TRBJ2-5, with TRBD2 matching 10 bases. This CDR3 spans 17 amino acids. With 4 bases clipped from V and 3 bases from J, the junction kept 12 bases outside the gene matches. Germline lookup yields CDR1 SGHRS and CDR2 YFSETQ. The CDR3 loop reads CASSPPNSGGSEETQYF. The CDR3 nucleotides are TGCGCCAGCAGCCCGCCTAATAGCGGGGGGTCAGAAGAGACCCAGTACTTC.

The chain links TRBV27 to TRBJ2-2; weak D call: TRBD1 (5 bases). The CDR3 contains 15 residues. The germline V gene encodes CDR1 MNHEY and CDR2 SMNVEV (reference sequence). V shed 1 base and J shed 5 bases, with 11 bases lying between them. CDR3 DNA sequence: TGTGCCAGCAGTTTATTAGGGGAAAGGACCGGGGAGCTGTTTTTT. It yields the protein CASSLLGERTGELFF.

This chain uses TRBV4-1 with TRBJ2-6, with a weak D call TRBD2 (6 bases). This CDR3 spans 16 amino acids. Trimming took off 0 bases at V and 2 bases at J, with 8 bases between the two ends. Germline V gene sequence: CDR1 MGHRA, CDR2 YSYEKL. The CDR3 sequence: CASSQDPGAGANVLTF. The CDR3, as DNA: TGCGCCAGCAGCCAAGATCCGGGGGCTGGGGCCAACGTCCTGACTTTC.

This clone was recorded only once. The junction and the germline gene differ at one end; a read error may be behind it. The chain combines TRBV5-1 with TRBJ1-2; D is ambiguous. CDR1 is SGHRS, CDR2 YFSETQ, per germline. The CDR3 contains 13 residues. Written as DNA, the CDR3 is TGCGCCAGCAGTTTGGGCCTATTCTATGGCTACACCTTC. As protein: CASSLGLFYGYTF. Based on the CDR3 plus reference TRBV5-1 and TRBJ1-2, the full variable domain is KAGVTQTPRYLIKTRGQQVTLSCSPISGHRSVSWYQQTPGQGLQFLFEYFSETQRNKGNFPGRFSGRQFSNSRSEMNVSTLELGDSALYLCASSLGLFYGYTFGSGTRLTVV.

J is TRBJ2-3 and V is TRBV11-3; 7 bases line up with TRBD2. The CDR3 has 15 residues. The V segment lost 5 bases and the J segment 1 base; nucleotides outside the gene matches: 6. The germline V gene encodes CDR1 SGHNT and CDR2 YENEEA. The CDR3 DNA follows: TGTGCCAGCAGCATGGGACTACCTGGCACAGATACGCAGTATTTT. Translating it yields CASSMGLPGTDTQYF. Supplemented by reference TRBV11-3 and TRBJ2-3, the full variable domain reads EAGVVQSPRYKIIEKKQPVAFWCNPISGHNTLYWYLQNLGQGPELLIRYENEEAVDDSQLPKDRFSAERLKGVDSTLKIQPAELGDSAVYLCASSMGLPGTDTQYFGPGTRLTVL.

This clone was found once. The chain uses TRBV5-1 and TRBJ1-2, with D perhaps matching TRBD1 (6 bases). The CDR3 has 17 residues. Germline loops: CDR1 SGHRS, CDR2 YFSETQ. With 4 bases removed from V and 4 bases from J, the gap between germline ends came to 23 bases. CDR3 nucleotide sequence: TGCGCCAGCAGCCCAACCTCGTTAAAACAGGGACGCTATGGCTACACCTTC. Its translation is CASSPTSLKQGRYGYTF.

The gene calls are TRBV27 and TRBJ2-3, with 8 bases aligning to TRBD1. The CDR3 loop spans 15 amino acids. The germline CDR1 and CDR2 sequences are MNHEY and SMNVEV (reference sequence). V dropped 2 bases and J dropped 0; count of bases not matched to a gene: 1. The CDR3 DNA reads TGTGCCAGCAGTTTAAGACAGGGGAGCACAGATACGCAGTATTTT. Translation gives CASSLRQGSTDTQYF.

The sample holds one count of this clone. V is TRBV9 and J is TRBJ2-7; 12 nucleotides align to TRBD1. CDR1 and CDR2 from the germline V gene are SGDLS and YYNGEE. This CDR3 is 15 amino acids long. After removal of 4 bases from V and 6 bases from J, the junction contained 8 bases not matched to a gene. The CDR3 sequence is CASSPILGQGAEQYF. The CDR3 coding sequence is TGTGCCAGCAGCCCAATTTTGGGACAGGGGGCCGAGCAGTACTTC.

This clone was seen only once. CDR3 region: CASTRNRNTDTQYF. CDR3 sequence (DNA): TGTGCCAGCACTAGAAACCGGAACACAGATACGCAGTATTTT. V gene TRBV6-5 combines with J gene TRBJ2-3; D ambiguous. Trimming removed 7 bases at V and 2 bases at J, with 13 bases between. Germline V lookup: CDR1 MNHEY, CDR2 SVGAGI. The CDR3 length is 14 residues.

The CDR3 here is CASFLGRRDWTYNEQFF. Here the CDR3 DNA reads TGTGCCAGCTTCCTGGGACGAAGGGACTGGACCTACAATGAGCAGTTCTTC. The rearrangement links TRBV7-9 to TRBJ2-1, with D possibly TRBD2 on 6 matching bases. The V gene's germline CDR1 is SEHNR and CDR2 FQNEAQ (reference sequence). The CDR3 totals 17 residues. V dropped 8 bases and J dropped 2 bases, with 22 bases sitting between them.

The chain is built from TRBV7-6 and TRBJ2-2, with a tentative D call TRBD1 (6 bases). The germline CDR1 and CDR2 sequences are SGHVS and FNYEAQ. V lost 5 bases and J 6 bases, leaving 25 bases between the germline ends. The CDR3 loop spans 18 amino acids. The CDR3 spells CASSPQFHRDPWSGELFF. The CDR3 nucleotides are TGTGCCAGCAGCCCCCAATTTCACAGGGATCCATGGTCCGGGGAGCTGTTTTTT.

The J gene is TRBJ2-7, the V gene TRBV29-1; D is possibly TRBD2 (6 bases). This CDR3 comprises 13 residues. Germline V gene data show CDR1 as SQVTM and CDR2 as ANQGSEA. V was cut by 1 base and J by 6 bases, with 13 bases left in between. The CDR3 sequence: CSVEVLGGIEQYF. The DNA of the CDR3 is TGCAGCGTTGAAGTCCTAGGAGGGATCGAGCAGTACTTC.

This chain joins TRBV4-1 and TRBJ1-2; D is ambiguous. Germline values: CDR1 MGHRA, CDR2 YSYEKL. The CDR3 loop spans 18 amino acids. V lost 1 base and J 1 base, leaving 19 bases between the germline ends. CDR3 DNA sequence: TGCGCCAGCAGCCAAGTTCCCGTCCCAAGCGGAGGTAACTATGGCTACACCTTC. Translation gives CASSQVPVPSGGNYGYTF.

The gene calls are TRBV7-9 and TRBJ1-1, with a possible D match to TRBD1 (5 bases). CDR3 length: 14 residues. CDR1 is SEHNR and CDR2 is FQNEAQ in the germline V gene (reference sequence). Trimming left V 0 bases short and J 5 bases short, with 10 bases between. CDR3 residues: CASSLAVGGTEAFF. CDR3 nucleotide sequence: TGTGCCAGCAGCTTAGCGGTCGGGGGTACTGAAGCTTTCTTT.